This T cell receptor beta chain came from a study of T cell responses to AZD1222 COVID-19 vaccine. Broader study findings: Two doses of AZD1222 preceded a rise in Spike-specific TCR breadth and depth. Seropositive status at baseline applied to only five to seven AZD1222 recipients.

Measured with immunoSEQ multiplex PCR; TCRdb has only the in-frame clones, and not every one. This sample yields 100,000 to 150,000 clones, of which about 88% are seen a single time; around 3% belongs to the top ten. Comments on this clone: No antigen is known for it.

There are 12 residues in the CDR3. Trimming removed 3 bases from V and 9 bases from J, with 11 bases in between. This sequence originates from an adult who received the AZD1222 COVID-19 vaccine. The material sequenced was peripheral blood, taken 28 days after the second AZD1222 dose. The chain uses TRBV12-3 or TRBV12-4 and TRBJ1-1; D is perhaps TRBD1 (6 bases). The CDR3: CASSLVQGKAFF. The DNA of the CDR3 is TGTGCCAGCAGTTTGGTACAGGGTAAAGCTTTCTTT.